These T cell receptor beta chains were read from a single sample in a study of T and B cells in COVID-19 patients. One entry per CDR3 protein results from TCRdb running MiXCR on the multiplex PCR reads. The data show thousands of distinct CDR3 sequences, about a quarter seen once. The specimen sequenced was blood. These receptors were obtained from a human donor with active COVID-19. Each CDR3 is given with its conserved first and last residue. Each record gives: clone size, J gene, V gene, D gene, CDR3 DNA, CDR3 protein. A D gene is named only where the DNA matches it firmly. Clone size is stated in some rows and not others, as once, few, many or a class when expanded.

>.|TRBJ2-4|TRBV7-9|TRBD2
TGTGCCAGCAGCTTAGAGTATCTAGCGGGCCCAAAAAACATTCAGTACTTC
CASSLEYLAGPKNIQYF
>large|TRBJ2-2|TRBV19|.
TGTGCCAGTAGTATAAGGGCTAGCCTGGGGATGCTGTTTTTT
CASSIRASLGMLFF
>few|TRBJ2-7|TRBV20-1|TRBD2
TGCAGTGCTAGCGCGCGACTAGCGGTAAGCTCCTACGAGCAGTACTTC
CSASARLAVSSYEQYF
>medium-sized|TRBJ1-4|TRBV19|.
TGTGCCAGTAGTAGCTTAGGGAGGCGTGCAACTAATGAAAAACTGTTTTTT
CASSSLGRRATNEKLFF
>medium-sized|TRBJ2-3|TRBV6-2/TRBV6-3|TRBD2
TGTGCCAGCAGTCCGGGACTAGCGGGAACCAGAGATACGCAGTATTTT
CASSPGLAGTRDTQYF
>medium-sized|TRBJ1-6|TRBV18|TRBD1
TGTGCCAGCTCACCTTGGACAGGGGCTGATAATTCACCCCTCCACTTT
CASSPWTGADNSPLHF
>once|TRBJ1-4|TRBV6-5|.
TGTGCCAGCAGTTACGGGAACTACAATGAAAAACTGTTTTTT
CASSYGNYNEKLFF
>medium-sized|TRBJ2-1|TRBV30|TRBD1
TGTGCCTGGAGTGTAAGACAGGGCCATGAGCAGTTCTTC
CAWSVRQGHEQFF
>hyperexpanded|TRBJ2-7|TRBV5-6|TRBD1
TGTGCCAGCAGCTTGGAGTGGACAGGGCTGAACTACGAGCAGTACTTC
CASSLEWTGLNYEQYF
>.|TRBJ2-7|TRBV10-3|TRBD1
TGTGCCATCAGTCCTGGACAGGCTCTAGTGAGCTCCTACGAGCAGTACTTC
CAISPGQALVSSYEQYF
>.|TRBJ2-3|TRBV14|.
TGTGCCAGCAGCGACCAGGGATTGCTCATGGATACGCAGTATTTT
CASSDQGLLMDTQYF
>.|TRBJ2-3|TRBV7-2|TRBD2
TGTGCCAGCAGCTTATGGGCTAGCGGGCGCACAGATACGCAGTATTTT
CASSLWASGRTDTQYF
>medium-sized|TRBJ1-5|TRBV27|TRBD1
TGTGCCAGCACTCCCCCGGACAGGGAGGATCAGCCCCAGCATTTT
CASTPPDREDQPQHF
>medium-sized|TRBJ2-7|TRBV5-4|.
TGTGCCAGCAGCTTGGTGGGCGGAAGCTCCTACGAGCAGTACTTC
CASSLVGGSSYEQYF
>once|TRBJ1-5|TRBV20-1|.
TGCAGTGCTAGTACCAAGTTAGGGAATCAGCCCCAGCATTTT
CSASTKLGNQPQHF
>few|TRBJ2-2|TRBV9|.
TGTGCCAGCAGCGTAGAAGGAACTATCACCGGGGAGCTGTTTTTT
CASSVEGTITGELFF